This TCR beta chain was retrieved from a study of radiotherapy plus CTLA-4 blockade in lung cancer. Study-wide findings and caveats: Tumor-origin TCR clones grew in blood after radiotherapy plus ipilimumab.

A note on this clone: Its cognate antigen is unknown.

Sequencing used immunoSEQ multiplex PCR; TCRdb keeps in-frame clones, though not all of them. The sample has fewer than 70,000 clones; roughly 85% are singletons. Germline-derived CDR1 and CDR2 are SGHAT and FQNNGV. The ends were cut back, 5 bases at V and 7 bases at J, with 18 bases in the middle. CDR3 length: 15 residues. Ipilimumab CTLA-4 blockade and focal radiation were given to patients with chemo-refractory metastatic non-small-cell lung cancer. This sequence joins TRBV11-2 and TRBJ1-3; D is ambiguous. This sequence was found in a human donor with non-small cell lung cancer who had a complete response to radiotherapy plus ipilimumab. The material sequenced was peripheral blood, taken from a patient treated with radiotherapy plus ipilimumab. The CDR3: CASSRSRWEGNTIYF. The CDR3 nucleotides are TGTGCCAGCAGCCGATCCAGGTGGGAAGGGAACACCATATATTTT.